Presented here are 8 T cell receptor beta chains from one specimen sequenced in a study of a mutant IDH1 vaccine in newly diagnosed glioma. These TCRs' antigens remain unknown. Time point meaning: week 11, during vaccination. It was 300 ug of mutant IDH1 20-mer peptide that made up each vaccine dose, given with topical imiquimod. The table came from immunoSEQ multiplex PCR; TCRdb's copy has only in-frame clones and leaves some out. Counted here are about 35,000 clones, 80% occurring once; the ten biggest clones make up more than 13%. The sample consisted of peripheral blood mononuclear cells (PBMCs), taken from a glioma patient whose treatment included an IDH1 peptide vaccine. The receptor set was obtained from a woman in her twenties or thirties with glioma. Some clones in this sample may be carry-over from other donors' samples.

This clone was counted a few times. CDR3 sequence reads: CASSETGRGTEAFF. CDR3 DNA: TGTGCCAGCAGCGAGACAGGGCGGGGCACTGAAGCTTTCTTT. This chain joins TRBV9 and TRBJ1-1; 7 nucleotides agree with TRBD1. J lost 4 bases, V lost 3 bases, and 6 bases had no gene match. Germline V lookup: CDR1 SGDLS, CDR2 YYNGEE. The CDR3 totals 14 residues.

The rearrangement uses TRBV7-2 and TRBJ2-7; 8 bases agree with TRBD2. J gave up 3 bases and V 3 bases, and 4 bases lay outside the gene matches. The V gene's germline CDR1 is SGHTA and CDR2 FQGNSA. The CDR3 contains 14 residues. The CDR3 is CASSFSGVNYEQYF. The CDR3 nucleotides read TGTGCCAGCAGCTTTAGCGGGGTCAACTACGAGCAGTACTTC.

The chain employs TRBV30 and TRBJ2-2; D call uncertain. The V end lost 5 bases, the J end lost 4 bases, and 2 bases lay between the germline ends. The CDR3 has 10 amino acids. The germline gives CDR1 GTSNPN, CDR2 SVGIG (reference sequence). The DNA for the CDR3 is TGTGCCTGGGGCACCGGGGAGCTGTTTTTT. This translates into CAWGTGELFF. The complete variable domain, with remaining parts taken from reference TRBV30 and TRBJ2-2, reads SQTIHQWPATLVQPVGSPLSLECTVEGTSNPNLYWYRQAAGRGLQLLFYSVGIGQISSEVPQNLSASRPQDRQFILSSKKLLLSDSGFYLCAWGTGELFFGEGSRLTVL.

This chain uses TRBV5-6 with TRBJ1-2; no clear D gene. V was shortened by 0 bases and J by 6 bases, with 9 bases between the two germline ends. Germline CDR1 and CDR2: SGHDT and YYEEEE. This CDR3 has 13 residues. CDR3 sequence: CASSLAGSNGYTF. DNA of the CDR3: TGTGCCAGCAGCTTGGCGGGGTCGAATGGCTACACCTTC.

This CDR3 reads CASSLRQGVTRPDEKLFF. In nucleotides, the CDR3 is TGTGCCAGCAGCTTAAGACAGGGGGTTACTAGGCCCGATGAAAAACTGTTTTTT. The rearrangement links TRBV5-6 to TRBJ1-4, with 9 nucleotides matching TRBD1. This CDR3 spans 18 amino acids. Trimming at V came to 2 bases and at J to 6 bases, leaving 14 bases not matched to a gene. Germline V gene data show CDR1 as SGHDT and CDR2 as YYEEEE.

The V and J genes are TRBV6-1 and TRBJ1-5, with a possible D match to TRBD1 (5 bases). The CDR3 totals 16 residues. The V end lost 3 bases, the J end lost 0 bases, and 12 bases lay between the germline ends. The germline gives CDR1 MNHNS, CDR2 SASEGT. The CDR3 DNA reads as TGTGCCAGCAGTGACTTCGGGACGGGTAGCAATCAGCCCCAGCATTTT. This encodes CASSDFGTGSNQPQHF.

The chain links TRBV4-1 to TRBJ2-7; 11 bases match TRBD1. The germline V gene encodes CDR1 MGHRA and CDR2 YSYEKL. V shed 5 bases and J 3 bases; nucleotides not matched to a gene: 6. This CDR3 has 15 amino acids. CDR3 in DNA: TGCGCCAGCAGCTTGCCGGGACAGGGGGTCTACGAGCAGTACTTC. It specifies CASSLPGQGVYEQYF.

The chain links TRBV30 to TRBJ2-5; 7 bases line up with TRBD2. J was trimmed by 5 bases and V by 1 base; bases with no gene match: 7. Germline CDR1 and CDR2: GTSNPN and SVGIG (reference sequence). This CDR3 is 14 amino acids long. CDR3 sequence: CAWSGGDGRETQYF. In DNA, the CDR3 is TGTGCCTGGAGTGGGGGGGACGGGAGGGAGACCCAGTACTTC.